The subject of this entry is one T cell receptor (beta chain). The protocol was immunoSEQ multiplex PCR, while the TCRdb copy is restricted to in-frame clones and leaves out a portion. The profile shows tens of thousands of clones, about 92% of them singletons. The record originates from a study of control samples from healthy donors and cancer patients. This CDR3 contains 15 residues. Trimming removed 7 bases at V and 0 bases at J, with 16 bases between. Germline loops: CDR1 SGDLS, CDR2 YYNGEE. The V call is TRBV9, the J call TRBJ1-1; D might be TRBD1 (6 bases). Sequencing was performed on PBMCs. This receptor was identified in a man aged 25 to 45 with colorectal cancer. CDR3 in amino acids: CASGRQVGMNTEAFF. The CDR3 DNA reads TGTGCCAGCGGCCGACAGGTGGGTATGAACACTGAAGCTTTCTTT.